This T cell receptor beta chain emerged from a study of Ad26.COV2.S vaccination and SARS-CoV-2 variants. Study-wide background: Enrollment placed the donor in the COV1001 Ad26.COV2.S trial arm. Ad26.COV2.S shots went into the muscle once or twice, 56 days apart.

Findings and caveats of the study: Breadth measured for non-spike TCRs was similar across vaccine and placebo recipients. Vaccine recipients had higher spike-specific TCR breadth than placebo recipients.

Treatment reported: 15 to 20 received Ad26.COV2.S at low or high dose, single or two shots; roughly 5 received placebo; per-sample allocation not given. Sampling was performed 63 days after the first vaccine or placebo injection. Libraries were prepared by immunoSEQ multiplex PCR; TCRdb keeps only in-frame clonotypes and omits some of them. The table has about 350,000 clones, about 85% seen once; the top ten hold about 3.5%. As regards this clone: Its antigen remains unknown.

The germline V and J ends were trimmed by 5 bases and 13 bases, with 14 bases remaining between them. Per germline, CDR1 SGHVS and CDR2 FQNEAQ. This CDR3 has 11 residues. The specimen was peripheral blood, collected in a trial of Ad26.COV2.S vaccine versus placebo. The TCR originated in a person between 18 and 65 years old who received the Ad26.COV2.S COVID-19 vaccine or a placebo. This chain connects TRBV7-8 to TRBJ2-5; D tentatively reads TRBD1 or TRBD2 (5 bases each). This chain's CDR3 is CASSLRDPVYF. The DNA for the CDR3 is TGTGCCAGCAGCCTCCGGGACCCGGTGTACTTC.